Sequencing of this T cell receptor beta chain was carried out in a study of T cell responses to AZD1222 COVID-19 vaccine. Overall study findings and caveats: Donors were mostly white British, more females; clonal diversity possibly underestimated.

Comment on this clone: The antigen is not known.

CDR1 is KGHSH and CDR2 is LQKENI in the germline V gene. The CDR3 runs 16 residues. V dropped 3 bases and J dropped 7 bases, with 19 bases sitting between them. This table comes from immunoSEQ multiplex PCR, and its TCRdb copy is limited to in-frame clones, with some not included. The sample lists some 200,000 clones, more than 80% occurring once. Sample: peripheral blood, taken 28 days after the second dose of the MenACWY control vaccine. The receptor's source is an adult who received the MenACWY meningococcal vaccine as a control. The rearrangement links TRBV18 to TRBJ2-1; TRBD1 is a possible D gene (6 bases). The DNA of the CDR3 is TGTGCCAGCTCACCTACAGGGTCCTTTCCCTCTAATGAGCAGTTCTTC. Translation: CASSPTGSFPSNEQFF.